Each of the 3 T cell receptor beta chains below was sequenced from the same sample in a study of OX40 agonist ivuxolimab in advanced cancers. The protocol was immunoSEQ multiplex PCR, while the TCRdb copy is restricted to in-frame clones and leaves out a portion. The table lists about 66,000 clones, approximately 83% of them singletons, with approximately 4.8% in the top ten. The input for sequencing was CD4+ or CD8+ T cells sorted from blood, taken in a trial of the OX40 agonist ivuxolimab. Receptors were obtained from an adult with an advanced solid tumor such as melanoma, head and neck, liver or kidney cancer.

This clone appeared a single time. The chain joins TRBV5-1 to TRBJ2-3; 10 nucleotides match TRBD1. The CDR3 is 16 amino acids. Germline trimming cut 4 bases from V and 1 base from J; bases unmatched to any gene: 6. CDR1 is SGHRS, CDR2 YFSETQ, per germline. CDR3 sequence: CASSTRQGAGTDTQYF. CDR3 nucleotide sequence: TGCGCCAGCAGCACTCGACAGGGGGCGGGCACAGATACGCAGTATTTT.

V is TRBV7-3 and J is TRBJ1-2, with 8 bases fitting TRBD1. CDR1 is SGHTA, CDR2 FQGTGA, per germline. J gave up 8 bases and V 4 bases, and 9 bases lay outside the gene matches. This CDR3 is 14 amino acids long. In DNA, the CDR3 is TGTGCCAGCAGCTCTCAGACAGGGGTGGGCGGCTACACCTTC. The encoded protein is CASSSQTGVGGYTF.

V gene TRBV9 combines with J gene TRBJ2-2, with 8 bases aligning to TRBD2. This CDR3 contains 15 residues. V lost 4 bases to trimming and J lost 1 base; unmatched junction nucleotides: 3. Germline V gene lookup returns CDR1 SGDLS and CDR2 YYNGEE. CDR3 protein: CASSTGLVNTGELFF. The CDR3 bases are TGTGCCAGCAGCACGGGACTAGTGAACACCGGGGAGCTGTTTTTT.